This section outlines one TCR beta chain sequence together with its context. Trimming shortened V by 5 bases and J by 9 bases, and 20 bases separated the two germline ends. Germline lookup yields CDR1 LNHDA and CDR2 SQIVND (reference sequence). The CDR3 has 15 residues. Only in-frame clones appear in the TCRdb table, and some are missing; sequencing was by immunoSEQ multiplex PCR. The repertoire has around 160,000 clones, approximately 80% of them found once; the top ten carry 13%. This entry belongs to a study of blood T cell repertoires in COVID-19. Study overall: Samples of COVID-19 (acute and convalescent) were obtained from the United States, Italy and Spain.

This receptor was taken from a man aged 55 to 69 with active or convalescent COVID-19. The chain is built from TRBV19 and TRBJ2-1; perhaps TRBD2 as D (6 bases). Sequencing was done on a sample of peripheral blood. This CDR3 reads CASSPSRRDFIEQFF. CDR3 sequence (DNA): TGTGCCAGTAGTCCGTCTCGCCGGGACTTCATTGAGCAGTTCTTC.